This TCR beta chain stems from a study of identical twins. All of the donors were Caucasians in good health. V was clipped by 8 bases and J by 0 bases, with 13 bases between them. This CDR3 contains 15 residues. Germline V CDR1 and CDR2: MNHEY, SMNVEV (reference sequence). One entry per CDR3 protein results from TCRdb running MiXCR on the 5' RACE reads. The data hold around 1.7 million distinct CDR3 sequences, with roughly 35% observed a single time. The J gene is TRBJ2-2, the V gene TRBV27; D remains unclear. This receptor was taken from a newborn girl in good health. The material sequenced was cord blood. The CDR3 bases are TGTGCCAGCCGTAAAACATCCGCGAACACCGGGGAGCTGTTTTTT. Translated, it gives CASRKTSANTGELFF.